The TCR beta chain described here comes from a study of beta chain features in type 1 diabetes. Study outcomes and limitations: Whatever favoring of shorter templates PCR might show would apply equally to patients and controls.

The study reverse transcribed the entire isolated RNA, so it sequenced expressed TCRB transcripts. TCRdb keeps only in-frame clones here, not all; method: immunoSEQ multiplex PCR. Of 350,000 to 450,000 clones listed, less than 15% were seen once; the top ten hold about 0.019%. Germline V gene data show CDR1 as SGDLS and CDR2 as YYNGEE. The CDR3 loop spans 11 amino acids. The ends were cut back, 2 bases at V and 7 bases at J, with 4 bases in the middle. This clone was counted a few times. What it binds is unknown. Other nucleotide sequences from this sample produce the same CDR3. The J gene is TRBJ2-1, the V gene TRBV9; no clear D. The receptor was isolated from a woman aged 18-30 years in good health. The specimen was naive CD4+ T cells from blood. CDR3: CASSVRNEQFF. The CDR3 bases are TGTGCCAGCAGCGTCCGTAATGAGCAGTTCTTC.